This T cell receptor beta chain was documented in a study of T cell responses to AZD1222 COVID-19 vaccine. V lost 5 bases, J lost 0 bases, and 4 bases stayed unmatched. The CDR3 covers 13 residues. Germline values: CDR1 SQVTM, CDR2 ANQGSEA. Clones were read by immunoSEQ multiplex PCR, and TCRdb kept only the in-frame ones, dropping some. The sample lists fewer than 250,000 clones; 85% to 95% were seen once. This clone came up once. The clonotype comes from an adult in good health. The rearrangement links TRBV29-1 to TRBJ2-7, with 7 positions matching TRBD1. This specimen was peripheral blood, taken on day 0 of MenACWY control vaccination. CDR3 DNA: TGCAGCGTTAGACAGGGTGGCTCCTACGAGCAGTACTTC. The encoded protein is CSVRQGGSYEQYF.